This T cell receptor (beta chain) was recovered during a study of blood T cell repertoires in COVID-19. Study-level information: Samples of COVID-19 (acute and convalescent) were obtained from the United States, Italy and Spain. The analysed material was cDNA or gDNA that came from T cells, B-cell-depleted T cells, or PBMCs.

As handled by the study authors: Amplification of reference gene primers provided the estimated nucleated cell counts. TCRdb's copy holds only in-frame clones and misses some; the assay was immunoSEQ multiplex PCR. The V and J calls and clone size are taken from that table; D and trimming were inferred from the DNA. The sample yields more than 85,000 clones, approximately 89% seen once. The V gene end was trimmed by 6 bases and the J gene end by 7 bases; junction bases not matched to a gene: 8. Germline lookup yields CDR1 WSHSY and CDR2 SAAADI. This CDR3 comprises 15 residues. This chain uses TRBV10-2 with TRBJ2-2; 10 bases agree with TRBD1. This sequence originates from a human donor in a cohort sampled during active COVID-19. What was sequenced was peripheral blood. CDR3 sequence: CASRTDRGRDGELFF. The CDR3 coding sequence is TGCGCCAGCAGGACAGACAGGGGGCGAGACGGGGAGCTGTTTTTT.